These T cell receptor beta chains were read from a single sample in a study of radiation and T cells in renal cell carcinoma. Some clones are missing from TCRdb's copy, which holds only in-frame ones; the method was immunoSEQ multiplex PCR. The sample has around 81,000 clones; over 80% are singletons. The sample consisted of blood, taken from a patient whose treatment included radiotherapy and nephrectomy. These receptors all stem from a man aged 45 to 65 with renal cell carcinoma. CDR3s include the opening cysteine and the closing phenylalanine or tryptophan. A D gene is named only where the DNA matches it firmly. Not all rows give a size; the values are once, few, many and, for expanded clones, a class.

. TRBJ2-7 TRBV18 12 . CASSPDSYEQYF TGTGCCAGCTCACCCGACTCCTACGAGCAGTACTTC
TRBD2 TRBJ2-7 TRBV13 17 . CASSSSSSGGAMREQYF TGTGCCAGCAGCAGCTCATCTAGCGGGGGGGCCATGAGGGAGCAGTACTTC
. TRBJ1-5 TRBV7-9 17 . CASSLDWGADGNQPQHF TGTGCCAGCAGCTTAGATTGGGGGGCTGATGGCAATCAGCCCCAGCATTTT
. TRBJ2-1 TRBV5-1 13 . CASKEAIHNEQFF TGCGCCAGCAAGGAGGCCATCCACAATGAGCAGTTCTTC
. TRBJ1-5 TRBV4-3 13 . CASSVQVNQPQHF TGCGCCAGCAGCGTACAAGTCAATCAGCCCCAGCATTTT
. TRBJ2-2 TRBV7-8 14 . CASSSRAGTGELFF TGTGCCAGCAGCTCTAGGGCAGGCACCGGGGAGCTGTTTTTT
. TRBJ2-3 TRBV7-3 15 . CASSSEGPYGGTQYF TGTGCCAGCAGCTCCGAGGGCCCTTATGGTGGTACGCAGTATTTT
. TRBJ2-2 TRBV6-1 15 . CASSERQGSGGELFF TGTGCCAGCAGTGAACGGCAGGGGTCAGGCGGGGAGCTGTTTTTT
. TRBJ2-7 TRBV19 14 . CASSMGLGGYEQYF TGTGCCAGTAGTATGGGACTTGGAGGATACGAGCAGTACTTC
TRBD1 TRBJ1-2 TRBV7-9 14 . CASSWGQGAYGYTF TGTGCCAGCAGCTGGGGACAGGGGGCCTATGGCTACACCTTC
. TRBJ2-7 TRBV7-2 11 . CASSFLYEQYF TGTGCCAGCAGCTTTCTTTACGAGCAGTACTTC
TRBD2 TRBJ2-5 TRBV15 16 . CATSRGPLAGGETQYF TGTGCCACCAGCAGAGGTCCGCTAGCGGGAGGGGAGACCCAGTACTTC
TRBD2 TRBJ2-7 TRBV11-2 16 . CASSGGTSGSSYEQYF TGTGCCAGCAGCGGAGGGACTAGCGGGAGCTCCTACGAGCAGTACTTC
. TRBJ1-1 TRBV9 14 . CASSVVGENTEAFF TGTGCCAGCAGCGTAGTTGGTGAGAACACTGAAGCTTTCTTT
. TRBJ1-2 TRBV16 16 . CASSPHFLGTAYGYTF TGTGCCAGCAGCCCGCATTTCCTTGGAACGGCCTATGGCTACACCTTC
. TRBJ2-1 TRBV5-4 16 once CASSLDVASEYNEQFF TGTGCCAGCAGCTTGGATGTAGCGAGTGAGTACAATGAGCAGTTCTTC
TRBD2 TRBJ2-7 TRBV7-2 15 . CASSLGLAGVDEQYF TGTGCCAGCAGCTTGGGACTAGCGGGAGTCGACGAGCAGTACTTC
. TRBJ1-2 TRBV5-4 13 . CASSLGRTYGYTF TGTGCCAGCAGCTTAGGCAGGACCTATGGCTACACCTTC
. TRBJ2-1 TRBV7-2 15 . CASSGGHSSYNEQFF TGTGCCAGCAGCGGGGGACACTCCTCCTACAATGAGCAGTTCTTC
. TRBJ1-5 TRBV4-2 14 . CASSQVPENQPQHF TGTGCCAGCAGCCAAGTACCGGAAAATCAGCCCCAGCATTTT
. TRBJ1-4 TRBV6-5 15 once CASSYQLTTNEKLFF TGTGCCAGCAGTTACCAACTAACAACTAATGAAAAACTGTTTTTT
TRBD1 TRBJ2-1 TRBV10-3 14 . CAIKRTGTSNEQFF TGTGCCATCAAGAGGACAGGGACCTCCAATGAGCAGTTCTTC
. TRBJ2-7 TRBV29-1 13 . CSVVRTASYEQYF TGCAGCGTTGTAAGGACAGCCTCCTACGAGCAGTACTTC
TRBD1 TRBJ1-1 TRBV10-3 14 . CAIRGGQGIPEAFF TGTGCCATCAGAGGAGGACAGGGGATCCCTGAAGCTTTCTTT
. TRBJ2-1 TRBV6-5 15 . CASSWQTGHGASQFF TGTGCCAGCAGTTGGCAAACGGGACACGGAGCTTCGCAGTTCTTC
. TRBJ1-6 TRBV28 15 . CASQQDLGGDSPLHF TGTGCCAGCCAACAGGACCTGGGAGGGGATTCACCCCTCCACTTT
TRBD1 TRBJ2-2 TRBV7-9 15 . CASSLGDRITGELFF TGTGCCAGCAGCTTAGGGGACAGGATCACCGGGGAGCTGTTTTTT
TRBD1 TRBJ1-4 TRBV6-5 15 . CASSPDRGLGEKLFF TGTGCCAGCAGCCCTGACAGGGGGCTTGGCGAAAAACTGTTTTTT
TRBD2 TRBJ2-2 TRBV7-2 16 . CASSFTSGGTTGELFF TGTGCCAGCAGCTTTACTAGCGGGGGGACCACCGGGGAGCTGTTTTTT
TRBD2 TRBJ2-3 TRBV9 15 once CASSVSGTSTDTQYF TGTGCCAGCAGCGTTAGCGGGACTAGCACAGATACGCAGTATTTT
TRBD2 TRBJ2-7 TRBV2 14 once CASSGTSVEDEQYF TGTGCCAGCAGTGGGACTAGCGTCGAAGACGAGCAGTACTTC
TRBD1 TRBJ2-7 TRBV10-3 15 . CAISDSGQGGYEQYF TGTGCCATCAGTGATTCGGGACAGGGGGGTTACGAGCAGTACTTC
. TRBJ2-1 TRBV10-3 16 few CAISESFRGGGNEQFF TGTGCCATCAGTGAGTCGTTCAGGGGAGGAGGCAATGAGCAGTTCTTC
. TRBJ2-2 TRBV12-2 15 . CRRPRGLKNTGELFF TGCCGAAGACCCCGGGGACTAAAAAACACCGGGGAGCTGTTTTTT
. TRBJ1-1 TRBV18 15 many CASSPPNRDSEKAFF TGTGCCAGCTCACCACCGAACCGGGACTCCGAAAAGGCTTTCTTT
TRBD1 TRBJ2-5 TRBV7-9 16 . CASSPDGQGAGASQYF TGTGCCAGCAGCCCAGATGGACAGGGGGCGGGAGCGTCCCAGTACTTC
TRBD2 TRBJ2-5 TRBV7-3 14 . CASSLTTGGETQYF TGTGCCAGCAGCTTAACCACGGGGGGTGAGACCCAGTACTTC
TRBD1 TRBJ1-1 TRBV19 14 once CASSADRGAAEAFF TGTGCCAGTAGCGCCGACAGGGGGGCAGCGGAAGCTTTCTTT
. TRBJ1-5 TRBV4-1 14 . CASSQASGGQPQHF TGCGCCAGCAGCCAAGCTAGTGGGGGTCAGCCCCAGCATTTT
. TRBJ2-7 TRBV7-9 12 . CASSRGVYEQYF TGTGCCAGCAGCAGGGGGGTGTACGAGCAGTACTTC
. TRBJ2-2 TRBV6-5 16 . CASSLTGFANTGELFF TGTGCCAGCAGTTTGACAGGATTCGCGAACACCGGGGAGCTGTTTTTT
. TRBJ2-3 TRBV7-8 15 once CASRNLGSWQDTQYF TGTGCCAGCAGGAATCTCGGGTCGTGGCAAGATACGCAGTATTTT
. TRBJ2-2 TRBV9 11 . CASTNTGELFF TGTGCCAGCACAAACACCGGGGAGCTGTTTTTT
. TRBJ1-5 TRBV19 12 . CASSASNQPQHF TGTGCCAGTAGTGCCAGTAATCAGCCCCAGCATTTT
. TRBJ1-1 TRBV2 11 . CALQGNTEAFF TGTGCCTTGCAGGGGAACACTGAAGCTTTCTTT
. TRBJ2-5 TRBV30 12 . CAWSVLGETQYF TGTGCCTGGAGTGTACTTGGAGAGACCCAGTACTTC
. TRBJ1-4 TRBV4-1 16 . CASSQYGRATNEKLFF TGCGCCAGCAGCCAGTACGGGCGAGCAACTAATGAAAAACTGTTTTTT
. TRBJ1-4 TRBV5-5 14 . CASSQGTTNEKLFF TGTGCCAGCAGCCAAGGGACAACTAATGAAAAACTGTTTTTT
TRBD1 TRBJ1-1 TRBV11-2 16 once CASSPDRGGMNTEAFF TGTGCCAGCAGTCCCGACAGGGGGGGGATGAACACTGAAGCTTTCTTT
TRBD1 TRBJ1-1 TRBV5-1 15 few CASRGGQIENTEAFF TGCGCCAGCAGGGGGGGACAGATCGAGAACACTGAAGCTTTCTTT
TRBD2 TRBJ2-3 TRBV2 18 few CASISWGAGGHGTDTQYF TGTGCCAGCATTTCCTGGGGAGCGGGAGGACACGGCACAGATACGCAGTATTTT
. TRBJ1-2 TRBV30 12 . CAWSSGAGGYTF TGTGCCTGGAGTTCAGGGGCGGGGGGCTACACCTTC
TRBD1 TRBJ2-2 TRBV6-5 15 once CASSYSRGLGGELFF TGTGCCAGCAGTTACTCCAGGGGGCTTGGCGGGGAGCTGTTTTTT